This T cell receptor (beta chain) was identified in a study of high-grade serous ovarian cancer treatment subgroups. Study-wide background: Each sample yielded on average roughly 7,000 unique TCR beta rearrangements from more than 13,000 reads.

Tumor tissue was taken before any definitive surgery or chemotherapy was given. The protocol was immunoSEQ multiplex PCR, while the TCRdb copy is restricted to in-frame clones and leaves out a portion. The sample includes some 33,000 clones, 79% seen only once; the top ten take 3% to 3.5%. Losses at the gene ends were 4 bases for V and 2 bases for J; bases not matched to a gene: 9. The CDR3 is made up of 15 amino acids. From germline, CDR1 is SGHRS and CDR2 YFSETQ. Worth noting for this clone: Its antigen is unknown.

Overall study findings and caveats: Bulk tumor TCR sequencing gave no spatial information. Only CDR3 was analyzed; CDR1 and CDR2 were not. Different patients shared almost no repertoire; same-patient tumors shared about 0.1 to 0.79.

Sequencing was carried out using tumor tissue. V usage is TRBV5-1 and J usage is TRBJ2-7, with 7 bases matching TRBD2. The receptor comes from a human donor with high-grade serous ovarian cancer. CDR3 protein: CASSLAGVGTYEQYF. The CDR3 DNA reads as TGCGCCAGCAGCCTTGCGGGGGTGGGAACCTACGAGCAGTACTTC.